This T cell receptor (beta chain) stems from a study of cytomegalovirus exposure and HLA in healthy donors. Study-level results: With later analysis, a missense DCLRE1C variant became linked to TCR beta V- and J-gene trimming. Equally common other TCR beta chains were less clonally expanded than HLA-associated ones, a later analysis found.

The CDR3 contains 16 residues. Unmatched junction bases numbered 10, after V lost 5 bases and J lost 1 base. The germline gives CDR1 SGHTA, CDR2 FQGTGA. Donors had nominal health at sampling but likely had unrecorded immune exposures. The PCR employed 60 Vbeta primers together with 13 Jbeta primers. The data were produced by immunoSEQ multiplex PCR, yet TCRdb's version contains in-frame clones alone and is incomplete. Found here are 35,000 to 45,000 clones, 50% of them singletons; the top ten hold roughly an eighth. With regard to this clone: Its target is unknown.

The receptor's source is a human donor in good health. The genes are TRBV7-3 and TRBJ2-5; TRBD1 aligns across 7 bases. Input material: PBMCs. DNA of the CDR3: TGTGCCAGCAGCCTGAATGTGAGGGGGCCCCAAGAGACCCAGTACTTC. This translates into CASSLNVRGPQETQYF.